This TCR beta chain is drawn from a study of patients and donors after allogeneic stem cell transplantation. The germline CDR1 and CDR2 sequences are SGHRS and YFSETQ. This CDR3 spans 13 amino acids. V lost 4 bases, J lost 6 bases, and 12 bases lay in between. TCRdb re-derived calls from the RT-PCR reads in MiXCR, one entry per CDR3 protein. Of over 350,000 distinct CDR3 sequences in the sample, more than 15% were seen once. The sequence was obtained from a human donor who was either an allogeneic HSCT recipient or a stem cell or donor lymphocyte infusion donor (not recorded which). It is not recorded whose cells these are; they may come from a transplant donor. Input material: blood, either unsorted or a sorted T cell fraction (not recorded which). This rearrangement joins TRBV5-1 to TRBJ2-3; maybe TRBD1 (6 bases). As DNA, the CDR3 is TGCGCCAGCAGCCCCGAAACAGGGGATACGCAGTATTTT. Translation gives CASSPETGDTQYF.